This T cell receptor beta chain appears in the sequencing data of a study of T-cell memory formation after mild COVID-19. Notes on the study in general: There were some responding clones in pre-infection memory, which suggested that cross-reactive memory had joined. Shrinking CD4+ clones were chiefly CM and EM; CD8+ ones were chiefly EMRA.

UMIs and sample barcodes were carried by the TCR alpha and TCR beta cDNA libraries that 5'RACE produced using constant-segment primers. In TCRdb, the 5' RACE reads were re-called with MiXCR into one record per CDR3 protein. The sample has approximately 440,000 distinct CDR3 sequences, about 20% seen once. The CDR3 has 13 residues. CDR1 is DFQATT and CDR2 is SNEGSKA in the germline V gene (reference sequence). With 2 bases removed from V and 4 bases from J, the gap between germline ends came to 11 bases. This clonotype was seen a few times. The antigen remains unidentified. The sequenced sample was PBMCs or a T cell subset sorted from them (not recorded which). The TCR originated in an adult woman who had mild COVID-19 (a few samples of this study predate the infection). Cell type and time point are not known. The chain joins TRBV20-1 to TRBJ1-2; D is possibly TRBD1 (5 bases). CDR3 loop: CSARRDGSYGYTF. CDR3 nucleotides: TGCAGTGCTAGACGGGACGGGAGCTATGGCTACACCTTC.